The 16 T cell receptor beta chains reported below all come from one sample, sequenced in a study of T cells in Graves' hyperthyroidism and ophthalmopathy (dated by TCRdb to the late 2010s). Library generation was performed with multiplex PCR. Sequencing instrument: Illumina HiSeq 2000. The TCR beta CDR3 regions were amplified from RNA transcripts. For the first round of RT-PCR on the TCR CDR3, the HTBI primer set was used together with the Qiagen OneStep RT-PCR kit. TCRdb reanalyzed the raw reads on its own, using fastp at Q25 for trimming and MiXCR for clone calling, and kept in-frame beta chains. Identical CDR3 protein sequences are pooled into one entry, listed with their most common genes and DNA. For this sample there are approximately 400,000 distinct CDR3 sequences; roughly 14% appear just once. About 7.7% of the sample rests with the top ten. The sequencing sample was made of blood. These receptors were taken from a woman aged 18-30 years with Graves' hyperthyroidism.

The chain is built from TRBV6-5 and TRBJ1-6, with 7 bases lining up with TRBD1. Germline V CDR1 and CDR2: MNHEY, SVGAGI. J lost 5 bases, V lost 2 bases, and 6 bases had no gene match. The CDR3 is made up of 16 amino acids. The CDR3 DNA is TGTGCCAGCAGTTACGATTACAGGGGAAATAATTCACCCCTCCACTTT. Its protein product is CASSYDYRGNNSPLHF.

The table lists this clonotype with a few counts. The CDR3 sequence: CSVDREAFF. The CDR3 DNA sequence: TGCAGCGTTGACAGAGAAGCTTTCTTT. The chain links TRBV29-1 to TRBJ1-1, with D hard to call. The V and J ends lost 3 bases and 8 bases respectively, with 4 bases between them. The CDR3 extends over 9 amino acids. The germline gives CDR1 SQVTM, CDR2 ANQGSEA.

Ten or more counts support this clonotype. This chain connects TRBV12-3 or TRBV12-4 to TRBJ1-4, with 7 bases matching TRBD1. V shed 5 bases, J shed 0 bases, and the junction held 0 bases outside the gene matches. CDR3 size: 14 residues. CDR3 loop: CASSGTATNEKLFF. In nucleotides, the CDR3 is TGTGCCAGCAGTGGGACAGCAACTAATGAAAAACTGTTTTTT.

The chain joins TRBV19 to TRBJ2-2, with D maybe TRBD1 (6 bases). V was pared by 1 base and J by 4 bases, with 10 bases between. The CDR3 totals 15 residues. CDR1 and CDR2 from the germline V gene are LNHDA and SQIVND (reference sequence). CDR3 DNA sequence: TGTGCCAGTAGTATAGCCAGGGGTAGCACCGGGGAGCTGTTTTTT. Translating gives CASSIARGSTGELFF.

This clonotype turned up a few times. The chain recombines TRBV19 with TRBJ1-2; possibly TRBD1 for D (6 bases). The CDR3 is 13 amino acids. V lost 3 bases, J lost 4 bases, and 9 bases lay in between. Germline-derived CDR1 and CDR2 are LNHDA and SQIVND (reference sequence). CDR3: CASSIQGTYGYTF. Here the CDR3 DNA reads TGTGCCAGTAGTATTCAGGGGACCTATGGCTACACCTTC.

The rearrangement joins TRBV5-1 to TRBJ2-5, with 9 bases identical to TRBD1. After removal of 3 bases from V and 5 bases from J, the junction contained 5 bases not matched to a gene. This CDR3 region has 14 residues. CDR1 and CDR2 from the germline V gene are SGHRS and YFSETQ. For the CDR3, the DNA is TGCGCCAGCAGCTCGGGACAGGGTTACGAGACCCAGTACTTC. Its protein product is CASSSGQGYETQYF.

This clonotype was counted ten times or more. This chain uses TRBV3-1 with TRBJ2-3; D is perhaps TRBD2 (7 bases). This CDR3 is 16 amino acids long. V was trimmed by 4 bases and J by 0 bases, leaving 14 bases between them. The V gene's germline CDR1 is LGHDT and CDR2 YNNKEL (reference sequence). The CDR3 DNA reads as TGTGCCAGCAGCCTCGGACGGGGGGCCAGCACAGATACGCAGTATTTT. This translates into CASSLGRGASTDTQYF.

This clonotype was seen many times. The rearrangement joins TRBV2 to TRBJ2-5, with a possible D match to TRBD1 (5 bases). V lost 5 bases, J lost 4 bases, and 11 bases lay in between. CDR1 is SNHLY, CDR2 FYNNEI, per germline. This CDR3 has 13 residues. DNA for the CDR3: TGTGCCAGCAGTATGGACATAGGAGAGACCCAGTACTTC. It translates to CASSMDIGETQYF.

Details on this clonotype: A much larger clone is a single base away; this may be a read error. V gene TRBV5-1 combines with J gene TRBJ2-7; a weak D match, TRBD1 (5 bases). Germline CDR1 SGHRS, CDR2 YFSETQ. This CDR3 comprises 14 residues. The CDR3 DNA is TGCGCCAGCAGCTTCCAGGGCCAAACCTACGTGCAGTACTTC. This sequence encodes CASSFQGQTYVQYF.

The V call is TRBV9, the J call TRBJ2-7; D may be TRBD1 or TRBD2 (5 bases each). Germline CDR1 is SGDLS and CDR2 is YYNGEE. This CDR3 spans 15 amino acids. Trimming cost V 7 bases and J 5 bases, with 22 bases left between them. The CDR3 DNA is TGTGCCAGCTCCCCGGTGGGTAGCTTGGGGGACGAGCAGTACTTC. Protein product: CASSPVGSLGDEQYF.

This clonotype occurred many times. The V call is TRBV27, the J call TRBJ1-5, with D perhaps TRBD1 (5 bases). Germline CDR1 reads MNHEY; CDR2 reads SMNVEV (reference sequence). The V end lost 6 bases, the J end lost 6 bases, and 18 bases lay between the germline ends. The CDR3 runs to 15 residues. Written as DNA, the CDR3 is TGTGCCAGCAGCCCTCTTGGGGGGGAGGCTCAGCCCCAGCATTTT. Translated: CASSPLGGEAQPQHF.

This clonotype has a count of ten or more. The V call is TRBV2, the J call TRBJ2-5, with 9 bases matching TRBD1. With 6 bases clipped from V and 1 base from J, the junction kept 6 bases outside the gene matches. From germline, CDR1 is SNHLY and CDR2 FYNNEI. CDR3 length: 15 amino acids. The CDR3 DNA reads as TGTGCCAGCAGCCGGGACAGGGCTTCCCAAGAGACCCAGTACTTC. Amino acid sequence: CASSRDRASQETQYF.

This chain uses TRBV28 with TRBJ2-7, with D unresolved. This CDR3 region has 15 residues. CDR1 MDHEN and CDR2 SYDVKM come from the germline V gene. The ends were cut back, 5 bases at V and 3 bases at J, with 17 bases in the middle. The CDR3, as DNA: TGTGCCAGCAGTCTCCCTGGGAAGAAAATCTACGAGCAGTACTTC. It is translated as CASSLPGKKIYEQYF.

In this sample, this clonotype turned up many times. This CDR3 is CSSSPGPNYGYTF. The CDR3, as DNA: TGCAGCTCCAGCCCGGGACCTAACTATGGCTACACCTTC. The chain uses TRBV29-1 and TRBJ1-2, with D tentatively TRBD1 (5 bases). The CDR3 is made up of 13 amino acids. With 8 bases removed from V and 0 bases from J, the gap between germline ends came to 13 bases. Germline V gene lookup returns CDR1 SQVTM and CDR2 ANQGSEA.

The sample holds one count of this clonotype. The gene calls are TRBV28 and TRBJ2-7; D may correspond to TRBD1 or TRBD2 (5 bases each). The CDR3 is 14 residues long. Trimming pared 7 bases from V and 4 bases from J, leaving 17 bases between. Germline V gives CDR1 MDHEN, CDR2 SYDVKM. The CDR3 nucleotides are TGTGCCAGCAAGATAGGGACGGCATTTTACGAGCAGTACTTC. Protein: CASKIGTAFYEQYF.

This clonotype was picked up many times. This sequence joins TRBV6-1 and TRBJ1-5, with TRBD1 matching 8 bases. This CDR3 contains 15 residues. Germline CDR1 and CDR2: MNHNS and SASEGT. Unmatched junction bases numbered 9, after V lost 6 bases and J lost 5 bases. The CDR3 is CASSLDREGDQPQHF. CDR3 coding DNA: TGTGCCAGCAGCCTGGACAGGGAGGGGGATCAGCCCCAGCATTTT.